This is a list of T cell receptor beta chains from one sample in a study of OX40 agonist ivuxolimab in advanced cancers. TCRdb's copy holds only in-frame clones and misses some; the assay was immunoSEQ multiplex PCR. The sample holds some 70,000 clones, about 89% seen once. The sample here was CD4+ or CD8+ T cells sorted from blood, taken in a trial of the OX40 agonist ivuxolimab. The receptors derive from an adult with an advanced solid tumor such as melanoma, head and neck, liver or kidney cancer. CDR3s include the opening cysteine and the closing phenylalanine or tryptophan. Fields, in order: CDR3 length, D gene, V gene, J gene, clone size, CDR3 protein, CDR3 DNA. The D gene is left open where the match is weak. Clone size is given for some rows only: seen once, a few or many times, or a class if the clone is expanded.

14	.	TRBV2	TRBJ1-6	.	CASTRTGYNSPLHF	TGTGCCAGCACCAGAACCGGGTATAATTCACCCCTCCACTTT
11	.	TRBV6-6	TRBJ2-3	.	CATRLADTQYF	TGTGCCACACGACTGGCAGATACGCAGTATTTT
14	.	TRBV4-3	TRBJ1-6	.	CASSQDNPNSPLHF	TGCGCCAGCAGCCAAGATAACCCCAATTCACCCCTCCACTTT
15	TRBD1	TRBV4-1	TRBJ2-1	.	CASSSRTQGAGEQFF	TGCGCCAGCAGCTCCCGCACCCAGGGGGCGGGGGAGCAGTTCTTC
13	.	TRBV19	TRBJ1-5	.	CASSIDFGQPQHF	TGTGCCAGTAGTATAGATTTTGGTCAGCCCCAGCATTTT
13	.	TRBV19	TRBJ1-2	.	CASSVGPGYGYTF	TGTGCCAGTAGTGTCGGGCCGGGATATGGCTACACCTTC
15	.	TRBV11-2	TRBJ2-1	.	CASSLSTGNYNEQFF	TGTGCCAGCAGCTTATCCACCGGGAACTACAATGAGCAGTTCTTC
15	.	TRBV5-4	TRBJ1-2	few	CASSLGTAYPYGYTF	TGTGCCAGCAGCTTGGGGACAGCTTACCCCTATGGCTACACCTTC
13	.	TRBV5-1	TRBJ1-2	.	CASSLAKGSGYTF	TGCGCCAGCAGCTTGGCCAAGGGAAGTGGCTACACCTTC
15	TRBD1	TRBV6-5	TRBJ1-2	.	CASSGTGANNYGYTF	TGTGCCAGCAGTGGGACAGGGGCAAATAACTATGGCTACACCTTC
15	.	TRBV5-5	TRBJ1-5	.	CASSPGRGGNQPQHF	TGTGCCAGCAGCCCTGGCAGGGGAGGCAATCAGCCCCAGCATTTT
13	.	TRBV6-1	TRBJ1-2	.	CASNLPGRYGYTF	TGTGCCAGCAACCTTCCCGGGAGATATGGCTACACCTTC
17	.	TRBV4-2	TRBJ2-6	once	CASSQEIGQAGANVLTF	TGTGCCAGCAGCCAAGAGATCGGGCAGGCTGGGGCCAACGTCCTGACTTTC
16	.	TRBV11-3	TRBJ1-2	.	CASSLNPLRAHYGYTF	TGTGCCAGCAGCTTAAACCCCTTGAGGGCTCACTATGGCTACACCTTC
16	TRBD2	TRBV28	TRBJ2-3	.	CASSLVLAGGADTQYF	TGTGCCAGCAGTTTAGTTCTAGCGGGAGGTGCAGATACGCAGTATTTT
15	TRBD1	TRBV9	TRBJ1-2	.	CASSEQTGPRAGYTF	TGTGCCAGCAGCGAGCAGACAGGGCCTAGGGCTGGCTACACCTTC
17	.	TRBV18	TRBJ2-3	.	CASSPRRDAPMTDTQYF	TGTGCCAGCTCACCACGCCGGGACGCACCTATGACAGATACGCAGTATTTT
13	.	TRBV19	TRBJ1-3	.	CASSISSGNTIYF	TGTGCCAGTAGTATCAGCTCTGGAAACACCATATATTTT
15	TRBD1	TRBV19	TRBJ1-2	.	CASSIAGNRGGGYTF	TGTGCCAGTAGTATAGCTGGAAACAGGGGTGGTGGCTACACCTTC
16	TRBD2	TRBV30	TRBJ2-7	.	CAWNPRSGRTSYEQYF	TGTGCCTGGAATCCCAGAAGCGGGAGGACCTCCTACGAGCAGTACTTC
14	.	TRBV9	TRBJ2-7	.	CASSAQGGGYEQYF	TGTGCCAGCAGCGCGCAGGGGGGCGGCTACGAGCAGTACTTC
15	.	TRBV5-8	TRBJ1-5	once	CASSTDPGGNQPQHF	TGTGCCAGCAGCACCGACCCCGGGGGCAATCAGCCCCAGCATTTT
15	TRBD2	TRBV27	TRBJ2-3	.	CASSPLAGLADTQYF	TGTGCCAGCAGCCCACTAGCGGGATTAGCAGATACGCAGTATTTT
16	TRBD2	TRBV15	TRBJ2-3	.	CATSTRSGAVTDTQYF	TGTGCCACCAGCACCAGAAGCGGGGCAGTCACAGATACGCAGTATTTT
12	.	TRBV7-9	TRBJ2-7	once	CASSLNTYEQYF	TGTGCCAGCAGCCTAAACACCTACGAGCAGTACTTC
15	TRBD2	TRBV28	TRBJ2-2	once	CASSFWREGTGELFF	TGTGCCAGCAGTTTTTGGAGGGAGGGCACCGGGGAGCTGTTTTTT
16	.	TRBV4-1	TRBJ1-5	.	CASSQDPGTQFQPQHF	TGCGCCAGCAGCCAAGATCCCGGGACACAATTTCAGCCCCAGCATTTT
14	TRBD2	TRBV5-4	TRBJ2-1	.	CASSLERGANEQFF	TGTGCCAGCAGCTTGGAGCGGGGGGCGAATGAGCAGTTCTTC
15	.	TRBV5-1	TRBJ2-1	.	CASSLSTTVDNEQFF	TGCGCCAGCAGCTTGTCAACCACCGTGGACAATGAGCAGTTCTTC
16	TRBD1	TRBV29-1	TRBJ1-2	.	CSVVGSGQAKNYGYTF	TGCAGCGTTGTGGGGTCCGGACAGGCGAAGAACTATGGCTACACCTTC
13	.	TRBV30	TRBJ2-1	.	CAWSVSFDNEQFF	TGTGCCTGGAGTGTATCCTTTGACAATGAGCAGTTCTTC
15	TRBD2	TRBV4-2	TRBJ2-5	.	CASQGGLAGEETQYF	TGTGCCAGCCAGGGGGGACTAGCGGGGGAAGAGACCCAGTACTTC
15	TRBD2	TRBV7-9	TRBJ2-1	.	CASSLSGGLSNEQFF	TGTGCCAGCAGCCTTAGCGGGGGTTTATCCAATGAGCAGTTCTTC
15	.	TRBV7-9	TRBJ1-4	.	CASSFRDATNEKLFF	TGTGCCAGCAGCTTTAGGGATGCAACTAATGAAAAACTGTTTTTT
16	TRBD2	TRBV18	TRBJ2-2	.	CASSPGLAGSSGELFF	TGTGCCAGCTCACCGGGACTAGCGGGATCGTCCGGGGAGCTGTTTTTT
14	TRBD2	TRBV14	TRBJ2-1	.	CASSQSGAYNEQFF	TGTGCCAGCAGCCAAAGCGGGGCTTACAATGAGCAGTTCTTC
15	TRBD2	TRBV6-1	TRBJ2-5	.	CASTWGREGWETQYF	TGTGCCAGCACCTGGGGGCGGGAGGGCTGGGAGACCCAGTACTTC
13	TRBD1	TRBV23-1	TRBJ1-2	few	CASNQVDREGYTF	TGCGCCAGCAATCAGGTTGACAGGGAAGGCTACACCTTC
16	.	TRBV6-5	TRBJ1-1	.	CASSYSFGGRGEKAFF	TGTGCCAGCAGTTACTCCTTCGGGGGGAGGGGTGAAAAAGCTTTCTTT
14	.	TRBV6-5	TRBJ1-2	.	CASSYSKGRYGYTF	TGTGCCAGCAGTTACTCGAAAGGACGCTATGGCTACACCTTC
14	.	TRBV25-1	TRBJ2-5	.	CASRKQAAQETQYF	TGTGCCAGCAGGAAGCAGGCAGCCCAAGAGACCCAGTACTTC
16	.	TRBV6-5	TRBJ1-6	.	CASSYITSSYNSPLHF	TGTGCCAGCAGTTACATCACGAGCTCCTATAATTCACCCCTCCACTTT
15	.	TRBV19	TRBJ1-1	.	CASSSQQGLNTEAFF	TGTGCCAGTAGTTCACAACAGGGATTAAACACTGAAGCTTTCTTT
15	TRBD1	TRBV4-2	TRBJ1-6	.	CASSQATGGSSPLHF	TGTGCCAGCAGCCAGGCGACAGGGGGTTCGTCACCCCTCCACTTT
13	.	TRBV19	TRBJ1-6	.	CASQGIGNSPLHF	TGTGCCAGCCAGGGAATAGGGAATTCACCCCTCCACTTT
11	.	TRBV4-1	TRBJ1-2	.	CASSQYREVCF	TGCGCCAGCAGCCAGTACCGGGAGGTCTGCTTC
17	TRBD2	TRBV13	TRBJ2-2	.	CASSFKRGVSNTGELFF	TGTGCCAGCAGCTTCAAGCGGGGGGTTTCGAACACCGGGGAGCTGTTTTTT
12	TRBD1	TRBV10-3	TRBJ1-5	few	CATRQGNQPQHF	TGTGCCACAAGACAGGGGAATCAGCCCCAGCATTTT
14	TRBD1	TRBV29-1	TRBJ1-5	.	CSVRLGGGREPQHF	TGCAGCGTACGGTTAGGAGGGGGCAGAGAGCCCCAGCATTTT
17	TRBD2	TRBV7-2	TRBJ2-1	.	CASSSTLTSGRHNEQFF	TGTGCCAGCAGCTCAACCCTGACTAGCGGGAGGCACAATGAGCAGTTCTTC
15	.	TRBV4-2	TRBJ1-2	.	CASSQEHWGRGGYTF	TGTGCCAGCAGCCAAGAACATTGGGGGCGAGGAGGCTACACCTTC
15	TRBD1	TRBV5-1	TRBJ1-4	.	CASSDRQGTNEKLFF	TGCGCCAGCAGCGACCGACAGGGTACTAATGAAAAACTGTTTTTT
11	.	TRBV6-1	TRBJ2-7	once	CASSFTPEQYF	TGTGCCAGCAGTTTCACTCCCGAGCAGTACTTC
12	TRBD1	TRBV12-5	TRBJ2-7	.	CASVEDRVEQYF	TGTGCTAGTGTTGAGGACAGGGTCGAGCAGTACTTC
13	.	TRBV19	TRBJ1-3	.	CASGSPGGNTIYF	TGTGCCAGTGGATCCCCGGGAGGAAACACCATATATTTT
12	.	TRBV4-1	TRBJ2-5	once	CASSQGRETQYF	TGCGCCAGCAGCCAGGGTCGGGAGACCCAGTACTTC
17	TRBD1	TRBV4-1	TRBJ2-3	.	CASSQEQGVRGTDTQYF	TGCGCCAGCAGCCAAGAACAGGGGGTGCGAGGGACAGATACGCAGTATTTT